The rows below give T cell receptor beta chains drawn from one sample of a study of tumor-infiltrating lymphocytes in primary liver carcinoma. TCRdb reprocessed the multiplex PCR reads with MiXCR, giving one entry per CDR3 protein. In the table there are approximately 100,000 distinct CDR3 sequences, about 70% of which are singletons. Sequenced material: liver tumor tissue from sampling region 2. These receptors were obtained from a woman in her fifties or sixties with primary liver carcinoma and hepatitis B virus infection. The conserved cysteine and the conserved F or W are not part of the CDR3 here. Each record gives: V gene, CDR3 protein.

>TRBV12-3/TRBV12-4
ASSFAGTVAF
>TRBV7-9
ASSLAGIVNEQF
>TRBV10-2
ASRQASSGANALT
>TRBV29-1
SVSCIGQNIQY
>TRBV11-2
ASSFRDKGEKLF
>TRBV10-1
AGSAGHMNTEAF
>TRBV6-6
ASSYTGRDGTEAF
>TRBV28
ASSPSGTDTRY
>TRBV6-5
ASSQAGRGMNTEAF
>TRBV6-2/TRBV6-3
ASSLNNGPDTQY
>TRBV11-3
ASSVGGSTNEQF
>TRBV14
ANSQAGTGQPQH
>TRBV28
ASGRNEQF
>TRBV11-1
ASSTRLARAETQY
>TRBV11-2
ASSLHLAGGSGNTIY
>TRBV7-9
ASSLAQGAYSGDTIY
>TRBV6-5
ASRIRRTADYGYT
>TRBV10-3
TSARDRNYGYT
>TRBV29-1
SAKRSGETGELF
>TRBV15
ATSRGGAESVYGYT
>TRBV6-1
ASSVREGYEQY
>TRBV15
ATQGTSVYNEQF
>TRBV6-6
ASSSKGLTGTRELY
>TRBV7-9
ASSPTGRQMASYEHY
>TRBV7-9
PSSSTSGSTEQY
>TRBV29-1
SAAWWARPNTIY
>TRBV10-3
VISHSQGWETQY
>TRBV29-1
SVENRAILNYGCT
>TRBV11-2
VSSPESNNIQY
>TRBV7-9
VSSLWAGGIQVEQF
>TRBV11-3
ASGQGASNTGELF
>TRBV5-1
ASSTSGTSIYKQY
>TRBV6-4
VSRDSDRPTEAF
>TRBV11-2
ARSLELSLRNTIY
>TRBV11-2
ASNIFSAWGFQETQY
>TRBV11-2
TSSLDPIRALRYSST
>TRBV4-2
TSSQVGVVDTQY
>TRBV29-1
SVTSGAGELF
>TRBV4-2
ASSQDPSRGGGSYEQY
>TRBV11-2
ASSLDQNRALLYGYT
>TRBV6-1
ASSGAARFTDAQY
>TRBV12-3/TRBV12-4
ASSPLSYNEQF
>TRBV4-1
ASSLRQGGTEAS
>TRBV25-1
ASSGEAASIGGYT
>TRBV6-1
ASSEGAGGNEQF
>TRBV5-5
ASSFGPRGNTEAF
>TRBV6-6
AGKTGDAHPQH
>TRBV28
ASTSNRDRYTSYNSPLH
>TRBV2
ASSFNPGQGNSPLH
>TRBV4-1
AISQSVAGTETQY
>TRBV11-3
ASSYPPSTEAF
>TRBV29-1
GVTVHSSGELF
>TRBV2
ASSGDEDTQY
>TRBV29-1
SVFLRGRSPMNTEAF